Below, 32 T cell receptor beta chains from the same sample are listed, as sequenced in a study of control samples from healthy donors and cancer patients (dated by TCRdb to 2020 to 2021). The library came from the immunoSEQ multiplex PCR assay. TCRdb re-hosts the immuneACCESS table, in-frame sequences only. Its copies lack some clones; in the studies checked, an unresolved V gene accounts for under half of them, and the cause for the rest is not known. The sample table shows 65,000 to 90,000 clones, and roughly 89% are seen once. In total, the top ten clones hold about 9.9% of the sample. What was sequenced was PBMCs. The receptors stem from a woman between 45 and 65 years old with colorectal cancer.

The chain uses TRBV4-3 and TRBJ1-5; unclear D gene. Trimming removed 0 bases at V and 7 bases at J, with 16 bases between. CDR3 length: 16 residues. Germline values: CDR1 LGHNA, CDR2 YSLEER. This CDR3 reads CASSQDMNNMGQPQHF. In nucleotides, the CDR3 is TGCGCCAGCAGCCAAGATATGAATAATATGGGACAGCCCCAGCATTTT.

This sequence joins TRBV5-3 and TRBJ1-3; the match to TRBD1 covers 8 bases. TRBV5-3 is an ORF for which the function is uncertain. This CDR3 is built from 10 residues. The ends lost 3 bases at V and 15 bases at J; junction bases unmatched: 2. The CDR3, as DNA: TGTGCCAGAAGCTCCGGGACAGGATATTTT. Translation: CARSSGTGYF.

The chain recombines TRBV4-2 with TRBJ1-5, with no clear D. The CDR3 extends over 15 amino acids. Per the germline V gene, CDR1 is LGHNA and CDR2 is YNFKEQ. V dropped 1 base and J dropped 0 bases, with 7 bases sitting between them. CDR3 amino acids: CASSQGASSNQPQHF. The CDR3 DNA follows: TGTGCCAGCAGCCAAGGGGCATCTAGCAATCAGCCCCAGCATTTT.

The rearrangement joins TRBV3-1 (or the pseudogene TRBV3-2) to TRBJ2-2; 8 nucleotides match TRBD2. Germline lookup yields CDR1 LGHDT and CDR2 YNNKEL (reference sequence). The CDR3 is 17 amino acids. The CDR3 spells CAPAEECGGPQPGELFF. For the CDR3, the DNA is TGTGCGCCAGCAGAGGAATGCGGGGGGCCCCAACCCGGGGAGCTGTTTTTT.

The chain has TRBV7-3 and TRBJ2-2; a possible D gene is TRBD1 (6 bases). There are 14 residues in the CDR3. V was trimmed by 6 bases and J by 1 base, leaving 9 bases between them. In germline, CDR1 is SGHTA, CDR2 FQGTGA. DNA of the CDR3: TGTGCCAGCAGTAGGGGACAGAACACCGGGGAGCTGTTTTTT. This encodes CASSRGQNTGELFF.

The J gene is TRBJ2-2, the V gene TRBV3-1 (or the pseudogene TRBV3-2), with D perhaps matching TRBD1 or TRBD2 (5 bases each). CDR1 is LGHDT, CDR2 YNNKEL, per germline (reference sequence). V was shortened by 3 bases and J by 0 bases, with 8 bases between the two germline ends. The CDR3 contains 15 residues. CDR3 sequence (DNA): TGTGCCAGCAGCCATGTGGGGGCGAACACCGGGGAGCTGTTTTTT. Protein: CASSHVGANTGELFF.

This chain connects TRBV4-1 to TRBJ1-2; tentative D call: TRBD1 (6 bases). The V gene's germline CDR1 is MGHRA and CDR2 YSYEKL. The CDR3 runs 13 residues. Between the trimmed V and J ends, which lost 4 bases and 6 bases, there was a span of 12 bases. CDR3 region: CASSLTGMDGYTF. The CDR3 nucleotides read TGCGCCAGCAGCCTAACAGGGATGGATGGCTACACCTTC.

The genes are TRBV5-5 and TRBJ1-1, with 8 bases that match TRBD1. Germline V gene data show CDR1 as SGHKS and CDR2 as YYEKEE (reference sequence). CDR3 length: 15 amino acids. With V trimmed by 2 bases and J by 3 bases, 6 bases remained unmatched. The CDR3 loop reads CASSFGQGGDTEAFF. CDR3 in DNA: TGTGCCAGCAGCTTTGGACAGGGAGGCGACACTGAAGCTTTCTTT.

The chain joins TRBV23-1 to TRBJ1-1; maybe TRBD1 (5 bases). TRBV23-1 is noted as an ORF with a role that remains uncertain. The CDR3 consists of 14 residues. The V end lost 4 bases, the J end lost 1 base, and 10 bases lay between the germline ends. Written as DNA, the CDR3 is TGCGCCAGCAGTCGTCGGGGGAAGAACACTGAAGCTTTCTTT. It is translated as CASSRRGKNTEAFF.

The CDR3 bases are TGTGCCAGCAAGGGCAGGGCCTCGAAGACCCAGTACTTC. Translation gives CASKGRASKTQYF. The chain has TRBV12-3 or TRBV12-4 and TRBJ2-5; possible D gene TRBD1, 5 bases. Trimming removed 7 bases from V and 6 bases from J, with 15 bases in between. The CDR3 runs 13 residues.

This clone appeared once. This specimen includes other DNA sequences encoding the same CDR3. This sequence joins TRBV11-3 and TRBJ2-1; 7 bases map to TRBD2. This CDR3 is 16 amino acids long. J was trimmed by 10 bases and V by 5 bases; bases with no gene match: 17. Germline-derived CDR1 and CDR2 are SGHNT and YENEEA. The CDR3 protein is CASSPGGSGGAGEQFF. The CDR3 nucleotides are TGTGCCAGCAGCCCGGGGGGTAGCGGAGGGGCCGGGGAGCAGTTCTTC.

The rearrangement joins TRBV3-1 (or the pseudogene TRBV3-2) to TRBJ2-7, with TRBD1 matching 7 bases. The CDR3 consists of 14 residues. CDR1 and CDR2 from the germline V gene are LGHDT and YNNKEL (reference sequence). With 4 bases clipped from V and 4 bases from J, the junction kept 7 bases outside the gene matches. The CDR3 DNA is TGTGCCAGCAGCCCAGGGACAGACGGTTACGAGCAGTACGTC. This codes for CASSPGTDGYEQYV.

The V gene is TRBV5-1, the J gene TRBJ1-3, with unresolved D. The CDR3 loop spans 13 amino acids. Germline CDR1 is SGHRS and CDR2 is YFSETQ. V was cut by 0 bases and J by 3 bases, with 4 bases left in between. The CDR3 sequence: CASSLGFGNTIYF. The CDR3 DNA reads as TGCGCCAGCAGCTTGGGGTTTGGAAACACCATATATTTT.

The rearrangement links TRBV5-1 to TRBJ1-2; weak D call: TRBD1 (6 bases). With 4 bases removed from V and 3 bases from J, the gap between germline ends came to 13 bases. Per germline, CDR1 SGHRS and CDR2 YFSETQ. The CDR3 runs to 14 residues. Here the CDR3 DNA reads TGCGCCAGCAGCCCTGAAGGGGGAGACTATGGCTACACCTTC. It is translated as CASSPEGGDYGYTF.

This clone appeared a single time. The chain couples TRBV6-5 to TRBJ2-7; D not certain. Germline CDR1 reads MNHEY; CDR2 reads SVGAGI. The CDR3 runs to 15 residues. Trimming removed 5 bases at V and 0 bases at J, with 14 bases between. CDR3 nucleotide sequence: TGTGCCAGCAGTACACTACACCGGAGCTCCTACGAGCAGTACGTC. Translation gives CASSTLHRSSYEQYV.

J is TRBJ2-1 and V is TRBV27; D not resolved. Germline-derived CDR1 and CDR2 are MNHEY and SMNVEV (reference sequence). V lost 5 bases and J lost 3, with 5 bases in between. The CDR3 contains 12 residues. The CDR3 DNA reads TGTGCCAGCAGTCCCAGCTACAATGAGCAGTTCTTC. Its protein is CASSPSYNEQFF.

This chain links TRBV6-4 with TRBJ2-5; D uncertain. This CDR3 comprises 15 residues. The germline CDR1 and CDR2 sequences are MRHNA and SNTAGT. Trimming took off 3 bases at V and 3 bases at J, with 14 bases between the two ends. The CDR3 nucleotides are TGTGCCAGCAGTGATTATCCCGGGCCCAAAGAGACCCAGTACTTC. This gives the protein CASSDYPGPKETQYF.

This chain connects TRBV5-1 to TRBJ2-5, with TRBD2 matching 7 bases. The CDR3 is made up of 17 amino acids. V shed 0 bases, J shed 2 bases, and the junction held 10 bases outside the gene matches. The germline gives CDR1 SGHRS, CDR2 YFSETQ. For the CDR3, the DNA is TGCGCCAGCAGCTTGGGTTTAAGCGGTAGCGGGCAAGAGACCCAGTACTTC. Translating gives CASSLGLSGSGQETQYF. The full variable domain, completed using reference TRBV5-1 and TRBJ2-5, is KAGVTQTPRYLIKTRGQQVTLSCSPISGHRSVSWYQQTPGQGLQFLFEYFSETQRNKGNFPGRFSGRQFSNSRSEMNVSTLELGDSALYLCASSLGLSGSGQETQYFGPGTRLLVL.

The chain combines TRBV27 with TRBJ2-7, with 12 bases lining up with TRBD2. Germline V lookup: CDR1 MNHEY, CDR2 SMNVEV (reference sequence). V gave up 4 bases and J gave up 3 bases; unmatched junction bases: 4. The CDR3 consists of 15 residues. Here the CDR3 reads CASSSTSGGHYEQYV. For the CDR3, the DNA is TGTGCCAGCAGTTCGACTAGCGGGGGACACTACGAGCAGTACGTC.

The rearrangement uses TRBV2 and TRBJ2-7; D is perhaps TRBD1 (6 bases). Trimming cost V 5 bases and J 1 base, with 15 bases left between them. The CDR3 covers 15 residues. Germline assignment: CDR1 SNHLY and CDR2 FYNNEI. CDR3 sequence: CASSYDRRTSYEQYV. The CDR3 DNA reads TGTGCCAGCAGTTACGACAGGCGGACTTCCTACGAGCAGTACGTC.

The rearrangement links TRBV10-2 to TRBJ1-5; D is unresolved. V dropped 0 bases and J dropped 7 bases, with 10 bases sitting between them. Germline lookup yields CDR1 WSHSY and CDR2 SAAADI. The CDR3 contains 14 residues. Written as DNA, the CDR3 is TGCGCCAGCAGTGAGTCGCCCAGATGGCAGCCCCAGCATTTT. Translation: CASSESPRWQPQHF.

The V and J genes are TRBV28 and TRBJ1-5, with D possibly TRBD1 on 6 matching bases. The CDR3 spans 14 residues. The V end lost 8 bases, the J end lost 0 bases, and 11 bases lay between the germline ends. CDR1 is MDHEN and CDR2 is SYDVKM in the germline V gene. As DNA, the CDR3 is TGTGCCAGCCTGGGACAACTTAGCAATCAGCCCCAGCATTTT. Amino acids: CASLGQLSNQPQHF.

The CDR3 reads CATSDQTGDYGYTF. The CDR3, as DNA: TGTGCCACCAGTGATCAGACAGGGGACTATGGCTACACCTTC. J is TRBJ1-2 and V is TRBV24-1, with 8 bases lining up with TRBD1. CDR3 length equals 14 residues. CDR1 KGHDR and CDR2 SFDVKD come from the germline V gene. V lost 3 bases, J lost 3 bases, and 2 bases stayed unmatched.

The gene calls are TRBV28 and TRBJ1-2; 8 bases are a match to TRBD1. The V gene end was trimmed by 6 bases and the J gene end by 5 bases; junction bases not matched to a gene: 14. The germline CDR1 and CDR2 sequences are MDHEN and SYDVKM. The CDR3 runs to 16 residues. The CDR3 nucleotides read TGTGCCAGCAGCTCGACAGGGGACGTAGTTTGGTATGGCTACACCTTC. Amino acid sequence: CASSSTGDVVWYGYTF.

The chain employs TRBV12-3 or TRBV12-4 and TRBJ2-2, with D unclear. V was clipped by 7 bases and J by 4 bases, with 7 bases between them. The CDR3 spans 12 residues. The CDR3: CASKWSTGELFF. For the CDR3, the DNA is TGTGCCAGCAAGTGGAGCACCGGGGAGCTGTTTTTT.

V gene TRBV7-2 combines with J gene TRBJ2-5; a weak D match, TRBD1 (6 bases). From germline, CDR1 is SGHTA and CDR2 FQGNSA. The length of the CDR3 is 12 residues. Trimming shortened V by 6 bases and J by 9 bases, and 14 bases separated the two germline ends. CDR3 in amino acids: CASSSTGIPQYF. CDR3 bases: TGTGCCAGCAGTAGTACAGGGATCCCCCAGTACTTC.

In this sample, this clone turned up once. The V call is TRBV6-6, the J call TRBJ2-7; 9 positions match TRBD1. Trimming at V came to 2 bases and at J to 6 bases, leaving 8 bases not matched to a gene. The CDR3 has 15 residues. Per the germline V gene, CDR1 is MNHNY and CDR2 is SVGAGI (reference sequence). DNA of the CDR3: TGTGCCAGCAGTTACGGGGGGACAGGGTTGCGCGAGCAGTACGTC. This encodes CASSYGGTGLREQYV.

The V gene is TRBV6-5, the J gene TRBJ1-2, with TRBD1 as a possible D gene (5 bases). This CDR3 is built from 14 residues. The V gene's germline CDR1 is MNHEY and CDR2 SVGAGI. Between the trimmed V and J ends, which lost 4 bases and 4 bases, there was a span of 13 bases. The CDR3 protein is CASSSRDRRYGYTF. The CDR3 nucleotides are TGTGCCAGCAGTTCCCGGGACCGCCGCTATGGCTACACCTTC.

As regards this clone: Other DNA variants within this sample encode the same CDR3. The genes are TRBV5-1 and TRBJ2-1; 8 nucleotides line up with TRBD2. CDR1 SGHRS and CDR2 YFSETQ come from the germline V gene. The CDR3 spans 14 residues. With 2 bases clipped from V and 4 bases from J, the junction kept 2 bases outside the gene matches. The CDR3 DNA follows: TGCGCCAGCAGCTTAAGCGGGGGATACAATGAGCAGTTCTTC. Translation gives CASSLSGGYNEQFF.

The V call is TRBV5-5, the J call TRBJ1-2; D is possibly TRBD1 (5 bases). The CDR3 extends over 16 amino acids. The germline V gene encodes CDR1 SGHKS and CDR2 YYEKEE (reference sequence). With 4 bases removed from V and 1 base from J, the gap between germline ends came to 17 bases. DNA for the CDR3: TGTGCCAGCAGCCGGGACTTCCACGCGATTAACTATGGCTACACCTTC. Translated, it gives CASSRDFHAINYGYTF.

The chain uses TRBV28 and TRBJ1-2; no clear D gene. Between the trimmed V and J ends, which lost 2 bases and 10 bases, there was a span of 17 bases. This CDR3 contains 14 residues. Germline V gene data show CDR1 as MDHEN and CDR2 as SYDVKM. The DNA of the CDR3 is TGTGCCAGCAGTTTAGAGTCTTCTCGAACGTCCTACACCTTC. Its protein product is CASSLESSRTSYTF.

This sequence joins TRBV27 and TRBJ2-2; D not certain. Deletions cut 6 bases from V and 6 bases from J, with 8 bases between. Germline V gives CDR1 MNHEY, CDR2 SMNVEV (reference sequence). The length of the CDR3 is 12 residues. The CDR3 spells CASRGTSGELFF. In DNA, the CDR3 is TGTGCCAGCAGAGGAACCTCCGGGGAGCTGTTTTTT.